Shown below are 4 T cell receptor beta chains from a single sample sequenced in a study of post-analysis software for immune sequencing data. The study, taken as a whole, reports: Among roughly 5 TRBV segments more frequent in patients than controls were TRBV5-6, TRBV5-1 and TRBV20-1.

Libraries were made from TCR beta cDNA, and they carried unique molecular identifiers. A single record per CDR3 protein comes from TCRdb applying MiXCR to the PCR reads. This sample has 400,000 to 500,000 distinct CDR3 sequences; over 30% occur once, and the top ten carry 6% to 9%. Their recognized antigens are unknown. The sample taken for sequencing was blood. The receptors were gathered from a girl aged 2-10 years with multiple sclerosis.

The chain carries TRBV15 and TRBJ2-7; no clear D gene. V was trimmed by 0 bases and J by 11 bases, leaving 14 bases between them. Germline loops: CDR1 LNHNV, CDR2 YYDKDF (reference sequence). The length of the CDR3 is 13 residues. The CDR3 bases are TGTGCCACCAGCAGAGAGGCCGGGCCTGCAAAGTACTTC. Its translation: CATSREAGPAKYF.

The CDR3 DNA reads as TGTGCCACTAGTTCCGGCTCTCAGGGGAGGGAGACCCAGTACTTC. Translation gives CATSSGSQGRETQYF. The chain recombines TRBV28 with TRBJ2-5; either TRBD1 or TRBD2 may fit D (6 bases each). CDR1 is MDHEN, CDR2 SYDVKM, per germline. With 10 bases removed from V and 5 bases from J, the gap between germline ends came to 23 bases. The CDR3 covers 15 residues.

The chain employs TRBV28 and TRBJ2-5; TRBD1 agrees at 7 bases. Looked up from germline, CDR1 is MDHEN and CDR2 is SYDVKM. Trimming took 5 bases from V and 5 from J; bases not matched to a gene: 8. The CDR3 consists of 14 residues. In DNA, the CDR3 is TGTGCCAGCAGTCGAAACAGGGGAAGGGAGACCCAGTACTTC. This translates into CASSRNRGRETQYF.

J is TRBJ2-4 and V is TRBV7-2; 8 bases agree with TRBD2. The J call may be faulty, since TRBJ2-7 better matches the DNA end. This CDR3 region has 18 residues. Germline V CDR1 and CDR2: SGHTA, FQGNSA. The CDR3 DNA reads TGTGCCAGCAGCGTCCCAACTAGCGGACTTTACAAATACCACGAGCAGTACTTC. Its protein product is CASSVPTSGLYKYHEQYF.